Listed below are T cell receptor beta chains from one sample, sequenced in a study of neurological immune-mediated disorders. MiXCR, applied by TCRdb to the 5' RACE reads, yields one record per CDR3 protein. The profile shows about 84,000 distinct CDR3 sequences, about 4.5% of them singletons. Source material: PBMCs. These receptors all stem from an older woman with multiple sclerosis. The CDR3 runs from the conserved cysteine through the conserved F or W. Each record gives: D gene, J gene, clone size, V gene, CDR3 DNA, CDR3 protein. The D gene is left open where the match is weak. The size field is filled for only some rows; it gives once, few, many or a size class.

D gene: NA; J gene: TRBJ1-1; clone size: many; V gene: TRBV6-5; CDR3 DNA: TGTGCCAGCAGTTACCGAACAGGGTCGGGACCTGGGGGAGCTTTCTTT; CDR3 protein: CASSYRTGSGPGGAFF
D gene: NA; J gene: TRBJ2-1; clone size: many; V gene: TRBV7-2; CDR3 DNA: TGTGCCAGCAGGCGTAGACTAGTGAGCTCCTACAATGAGCAGTTCTTC; CDR3 protein: CASRRRLVSSYNEQFF
D gene: NA; J gene: TRBJ2-1; clone size: NA; V gene: TRBV7-2; CDR3 DNA: TGTGCCAGCAGCTTAGAACGGGGTCCCGAGCAGTTCTTC; CDR3 protein: CASSLERGPEQFF
D gene: TRBD1; J gene: TRBJ2-1; clone size: many; V gene: TRBV15; CDR3 DNA: TGTGCCACCAGCGTTTACAGGGGGCTAAGCAATGAGCAGTTCTTC; CDR3 protein: CATSVYRGLSNEQFF
D gene: NA; J gene: TRBJ2-7; clone size: many; V gene: TRBV10-3; CDR3 DNA: TGTGCCATCAAACCAGACGAGGCCAACGAGCAGTACTTC; CDR3 protein: CAIKPDEANEQYF
D gene: NA; J gene: TRBJ2-7; clone size: few; V gene: TRBV25-1; CDR3 DNA: TGTGCCAGCAGTCGGTTGAGCTCCTACGAGCAGTACTTC; CDR3 protein: CASSRLSSYEQYF
D gene: NA; J gene: TRBJ1-5; clone size: many; V gene: TRBV7-6; CDR3 DNA: TGTGCCAGCAGCTTATCCGGGTTCAATCAGCCCCAGCATTTT; CDR3 protein: CASSLSGFNQPQHF
D gene: TRBD2; J gene: TRBJ2-1; clone size: many; V gene: TRBV9; CDR3 DNA: TGTGCCAGCAGCCTAACTACTAGCGGGGGCTCCCCCTACAATGAGCAGTTCTTC; CDR3 protein: CASSLTTSGGSPYNEQFF
D gene: TRBD1; J gene: TRBJ1-6; clone size: many; V gene: TRBV7-9; CDR3 DNA: TGTGCCAGCAGCTCCTGGCAGGGGGCCCAGGGGGCCCTCCACTTT; CDR3 protein: CASSSWQGAQGALHF
D gene: TRBD2; J gene: TRBJ2-1; clone size: many; V gene: TRBV11-2; CDR3 DNA: TGTGCCAGCAGCTTAGGAGCGGGGGAGCAGTTCTTC; CDR3 protein: CASSLGAGEQFF
D gene: NA; J gene: TRBJ1-1; clone size: NA; V gene: TRBV20-1; CDR3 DNA: TGCAGTGCATATACGGGGGGGGCTGAAGCTTTCTTT; CDR3 protein: CSAYTGGAEAFF
D gene: NA; J gene: TRBJ1-4; clone size: many; V gene: TRBV7-9; CDR3 DNA: TGTGCCAGCAGCTTATATCGGGGGACCGAAAATGAAAAACTGTTTTTT; CDR3 protein: CASSLYRGTENEKLFF
D gene: NA; J gene: TRBJ2-7; clone size: many; V gene: TRBV19; CDR3 DNA: TGTGCCAGTAGTATGGGATACTACGAGCAGTACTTC; CDR3 protein: CASSMGYYEQYF
D gene: NA; J gene: TRBJ1-2; clone size: many; V gene: TRBV7-2; CDR3 DNA: TGTGCCAGCAGCTCGACAGTTTATGGCTACACCTTC; CDR3 protein: CASSSTVYGYTF
D gene: NA; J gene: TRBJ1-4; clone size: many; V gene: TRBV5-1; CDR3 DNA: TGCGCCAGCAAGAAACCAGGGATTAATGAAAAACTGTTTTTT; CDR3 protein: CASKKPGINEKLFF
D gene: NA; J gene: TRBJ2-2; clone size: NA; V gene: TRBV3-1; CDR3 DNA: TGTTCCAGCAGCCAAGAACGAACCGGGGAGCTGTTTTTT; CDR3 protein: CSSSQERTGELFF
D gene: NA; J gene: TRBJ1-1; clone size: many; V gene: TRBV15; CDR3 DNA: TGTGCCACCGGTGGGGGCCGAAACACTGAAGCTTTCTTT; CDR3 protein: CATGGGRNTEAFF
D gene: TRBD1; J gene: TRBJ1-5; clone size: many; V gene: TRBV20-1; CDR3 DNA: TGCAGTGCTGAGGTCCGGACAGGAATCAATCAGCCCCAGCATTTT; CDR3 protein: CSAEVRTGINQPQHF
D gene: NA; J gene: TRBJ1-1; clone size: many; V gene: TRBV20-1; CDR3 DNA: TGCAGTGCGTGGACGGTCCAAGCTTTCTTT; CDR3 protein: CSAWTVQAFF
D gene: NA; J gene: TRBJ2-5; clone size: many; V gene: TRBV20-1; CDR3 DNA: TGCAGTGCTAGAGAATGGGTAGGGGCAACCCAAGAGACCCAGTACTTC; CDR3 protein: CSAREWVGATQETQYF
D gene: NA; J gene: TRBJ1-2; clone size: many; V gene: TRBV20-1; CDR3 DNA: TGCAGTGCTAGAGCGGGCAGGGATTATGGCTACACCTTC; CDR3 protein: CSARAGRDYGYTF
D gene: NA; J gene: TRBJ1-5; clone size: many; V gene: TRBV20-1; CDR3 DNA: TGCAGTGCTAGAGATCTGGGCCGCTCAGGGCCCCAGCATTTT; CDR3 protein: CSARDLGRSGPQHF
D gene: TRBD1; J gene: TRBJ1-1; clone size: NA; V gene: TRBV10-3; CDR3 DNA: TGTGCCATCAGTGAGGGACAGGGGGCCACTGAAGCTTTCTTT; CDR3 protein: CAISEGQGATEAFF
D gene: NA; J gene: TRBJ2-7; clone size: many; V gene: TRBV24-1; CDR3 DNA: TGTGCCACCAGTTCCGCAGGCTCCTACGAGCAGTACTTC; CDR3 protein: CATSSAGSYEQYF
D gene: NA; J gene: TRBJ1-6; clone size: many; V gene: TRBV18; CDR3 DNA: TGTGCCAGCTCACCTTCACGTGAATCACCCCTCCACTTT; CDR3 protein: CASSPSRESPLHF
D gene: NA; J gene: TRBJ1-6; clone size: NA; V gene: TRBV7-6; CDR3 DNA: TGTGCCAGCAGCCCGAGTTGGGATTCACCCCTCCACTTT; CDR3 protein: CASSPSWDSPLHF
D gene: NA; J gene: TRBJ1-5; clone size: many; V gene: TRBV20-1; CDR3 DNA: TGCAGTGCCCTTCGAAGGGTTGGAAGCAATCAGCCCCAGCATTTT; CDR3 protein: CSALRRVGSNQPQHF
D gene: NA; J gene: TRBJ1-6; clone size: many; V gene: TRBV6-5; CDR3 DNA: TGTGCCAGCAGTTACTCGCCGAATTCACCCCTCCACTTT; CDR3 protein: CASSYSPNSPLHF
D gene: NA; J gene: TRBJ2-3; clone size: many; V gene: TRBV29-1; CDR3 DNA: TGCAGCGTTGAAACGGCCGGAGATACGCAGTATTTT; CDR3 protein: CSVETAGDTQYF
D gene: TRBD1; J gene: TRBJ2-1; clone size: many; V gene: TRBV9; CDR3 DNA: TGTGCCAGCAGCGTAGCCACACCCGACAGGGTTTATTCCAATGAGCAGTTCTTC; CDR3 protein: CASSVATPDRVYSNEQFF
D gene: TRBD2; J gene: TRBJ2-7; clone size: many; V gene: TRBV20-1; CDR3 DNA: TGCAGTGCTAGAGCAAACTCGGGACTAGGTCGCCTCGAGCAGTACTTC; CDR3 protein: CSARANSGLGRLEQYF
D gene: NA; J gene: TRBJ1-2; clone size: few; V gene: TRBV6-1; CDR3 DNA: TGTGCCAGCAGTGAACCAGGGACTGCCACGGGTGGCTACACCTTC; CDR3 protein: CASSEPGTATGGYTF
D gene: NA; J gene: TRBJ2-1; clone size: many; V gene: TRBV20-1; CDR3 DNA: TGCAGTGCTACCGAGGGGTTGTACAATGAGCAGTTCTTC; CDR3 protein: CSATEGLYNEQFF
D gene: NA; J gene: TRBJ2-4; clone size: many; V gene: TRBV3-1; CDR3 DNA: TGTGCCAGCAGCCAGCCCATAGATAACATTCAGTACTTC; CDR3 protein: CASSQPIDNIQYF
D gene: TRBD1; J gene: TRBJ1-1; clone size: many; V gene: TRBV5-1; CDR3 DNA: TGCGCCAGCAGCTCGGAGACAGGGGTGAACACTGAAGCTTTCTTT; CDR3 protein: CASSSETGVNTEAFF
D gene: NA; J gene: TRBJ1-5; clone size: many; V gene: TRBV20-1; CDR3 DNA: TGCAGTGCTAGTGAATTGGCATCGGAAGGGCCCCAGCATTTT; CDR3 protein: CSASELASEGPQHF
D gene: NA; J gene: TRBJ2-7; clone size: many; V gene: TRBV29-1; CDR3 DNA: TGCAGCGTTGCTGACTACGAGCAGTACTTC; CDR3 protein: CSVADYEQYF
D gene: TRBD2; J gene: TRBJ2-7; clone size: many; V gene: TRBV29-1; CDR3 DNA: TGCAGCGTTGATCTAGCGGGGGAAAACGAGCAGTACTTC; CDR3 protein: CSVDLAGENEQYF
D gene: TRBD1; J gene: TRBJ1-1; clone size: many; V gene: TRBV6-5; CDR3 DNA: TGTGCCAGCAGCTCAGGGGGTGTCGAAGCTTTCTTT; CDR3 protein: CASSSGGVEAFF
D gene: TRBD2; J gene: TRBJ2-7; clone size: many; V gene: TRBV7-2; CDR3 DNA: TGTGCCAGCAGCGATAGCGGGGGACATTCCTACGAGCAGTACTTC; CDR3 protein: CASSDSGGHSYEQYF
D gene: NA; J gene: TRBJ2-7; clone size: many; V gene: TRBV5-5; CDR3 DNA: TGTGCCAGCAGCACGGATAGGCGGGGGCTCTCCTACGAGCAGTACTTC; CDR3 protein: CASSTDRRGLSYEQYF
D gene: NA; J gene: TRBJ2-1; clone size: many; V gene: TRBV29-1; CDR3 DNA: TGCAGCGTTGCACCCCTTGGGGGGCGTAATGAGCAGTTCTTC; CDR3 protein: CSVAPLGGRNEQFF
D gene: TRBD1; J gene: TRBJ2-7; clone size: many; V gene: TRBV6-5; CDR3 DNA: TGTGCCAGCAGTTACTCGACACAGGGGGTCGTTGAGCAGTACTTC; CDR3 protein: CASSYSTQGVVEQYF
D gene: NA; J gene: TRBJ1-4; clone size: many; V gene: TRBV5-5; CDR3 DNA: TGTGCCAGCAGCTTGGGGACAAGAGCGGAAAAACTGTTTTTT; CDR3 protein: CASSLGTRAEKLFF
D gene: NA; J gene: TRBJ1-2; clone size: NA; V gene: TRBV14; CDR3 DNA: TGTGCCAGCAACCCTCTAGGGACTGGGGCTGGCTACATCTTC; CDR3 protein: CASNPLGTGAGYIF
D gene: TRBD2; J gene: TRBJ2-7; clone size: many; V gene: TRBV12-5; CDR3 DNA: TGTGCTAGTTGTGGGAGCGGGGGAGCGAATTACGAGCAGTACTTC; CDR3 protein: CASCGSGGANYEQYF
D gene: TRBD1; J gene: TRBJ2-7; clone size: many; V gene: TRBV5-1; CDR3 DNA: TGCGCCAGCAGCTTAACCCGACAGGGGAGGCACGAGCAGTACTTC; CDR3 protein: CASSLTRQGRHEQYF
D gene: NA; J gene: TRBJ1-5; clone size: many; V gene: TRBV9; CDR3 DNA: TGTGCCAGCAGCGTAGAAAGTAATCAGCCCCAGCATTTT; CDR3 protein: CASSVESNQPQHF
D gene: NA; J gene: TRBJ1-5; clone size: many; V gene: TRBV20-1; CDR3 DNA: TGCAGTGCTAGAGATGGGGCGAGGGGCAATCAGCCCCAGCATTTT; CDR3 protein: CSARDGARGNQPQHF
D gene: NA; J gene: TRBJ1-6; clone size: many; V gene: TRBV29-1; CDR3 DNA: TGCAGCGTTGAGGGGGGTGAGAATTCACCCCTCCACTTT; CDR3 protein: CSVEGGENSPLHF
D gene: TRBD1; J gene: TRBJ2-1; clone size: many; V gene: TRBV18; CDR3 DNA: TGTGCCAGCTCTTCCACAGGGGTATTCCGCAATGAGCAGTTCTTC; CDR3 protein: CASSSTGVFRNEQFF
D gene: NA; J gene: TRBJ1-5; clone size: few; V gene: TRBV19; CDR3 DNA: TGTGCCAGTAGTATTCAGGGTGGTCAGCCCCAGCATTTT; CDR3 protein: CASSIQGGQPQHF
D gene: TRBD1; J gene: TRBJ1-6; clone size: many; V gene: TRBV28; CDR3 DNA: TGTGCCAGCAGTCGAGGGACAGCCTCGAATTCACCCCTCCACTTT; CDR3 protein: CASSRGTASNSPLHF
D gene: NA; J gene: TRBJ1-2; clone size: many; V gene: TRBV29-1; CDR3 DNA: TGCAGCGTTGATCGGCAGAACTATGGCTACACCTTC; CDR3 protein: CSVDRQNYGYTF
D gene: TRBD2; J gene: TRBJ2-7; clone size: many; V gene: TRBV4-2; CDR3 DNA: TGTGCCAGCAGCCCGATGACTAGCGGGGACTCCTACGAGCAGTACTTC; CDR3 protein: CASSPMTSGDSYEQYF